Each of the 3 T cell receptor beta chains below was sequenced from the same sample in a study of CD4+ T cells in melanoma (dated by TCRdb to between 2021 and 2023). To prepare the library, the immunoSEQ multiplex PCR assay was applied. The table was pulled from immuneACCESS by TCRdb, which kept in-frame rearrangements only. Such tables lose some clones; where checked, under half of the loss comes from unresolved V genes, and the rest has no known cause. The sample has about 16,000 clones on record, approximately 76% of them singletons. The biggest ten clones account for approximately 12% of the sample. Sequencing was done on a sample of cells from a culture (not recorded whether cultured in vitro). Every receptor here comes from a human donor with melanoma.

The chain employs TRBV7-8 and TRBJ2-3, with 9 positions matching TRBD2. Trimming at V came to 5 bases and at J to 6 bases, leaving 15 bases not matched to a gene. Per germline, CDR1 SGHVS and CDR2 FQNEAQ. CDR3 length: 17 amino acids. The CDR3 nucleotides read TGTGCCAGCAGCCGATCCTCAGCGGGGGGCCTGTCGGATACGCAGTATTTT. This codes for CASSRSSAGGLSDTQYF.

The rearrangement links TRBV6-1 to TRBJ2-3; D possibly corresponds to TRBD1 (6 bases). Germline CDR1 reads MNHNS; CDR2 reads SASEGT. The CDR3 contains 14 residues. Trimming cost V 8 bases and J 3 bases, with 15 bases left between them. The CDR3 DNA is TGTGCCAGCTCGCAGGGGATCGCGACAGATACGCAGTATTTT. This sequence encodes CASSQGIATDTQYF.

V is TRBV7-8 and J is TRBJ2-7, with TRBD1 as a possible D gene (6 bases). This CDR3 contains 15 residues. Germline V gene data show CDR1 as SGHVS and CDR2 as FQNEAQ. The V gene lost 3 bases and the J gene lost 7 bases, with 19 bases spanning the gap. The CDR3 region has the DNA TGTGCCAGCAGCTTGACCGGGACACCCTCTGTAGAGCAGTACTTC. Its protein product is CASSLTGTPSVEQYF.